This T cell receptor beta chain stems from a study of vaccination and CD4 T cells after COVID-19. This clonotype has just a few counts. Its antigen is still unknown. Treatment reported: approximately 9-day PBMC culture with coronavirus spike peptide pools or control peptides (ViraFEST assay). The germline CDR1 and CDR2 sequences are MNHEY and SMNVEV (reference sequence). The CDR3 sequence is 14 residues long. Trimming removed 3 bases from V and 8 bases from J; junction bases left unmatched: 7. Cultured CD4+ T cell DNA underwent sequencing with the Oncomine TCR Beta short-read assay. TCRdb itself ran the PCR reads through MiXCR, one entry per CDR3 protein. The sample gives roughly 20,000 distinct CDR3 sequences, about three fifths of which show up once; about 7.4% is in the top ten.

The receptor's source is a human donor who had recovered from COVID-19. Specimen: CD4+ T cells from blood, cultured in vitro. The V gene is TRBV27, the J gene TRBJ1-2; 9 nucleotides match TRBD1. This CDR3 is CASSFGTGRSGYTF. CDR3 nucleotide sequence: TGTGCCAGCAGTTTCGGGACAGGGCGCTCCGGCTACACCTTC.